This T cell receptor beta chain appears in the sequencing data of a study of blood T cell repertoires in COVID-19. Study as a whole: The United States, Italy and Spain supplied acute and convalescent COVID-19 samples. Sources were T cells, B-cell-depleted T cells, or PBMCs; the material itself was cDNA or gDNA.

Source study methods: From reference gene primer amplification, estimates of nucleated cell counts were derived. The repertoire was sequenced with immunoSEQ multiplex PCR; TCRdb's copy has only in-frame clones and lacks some. V and J calls plus clone size are reproduced from that table; the DNA served to infer D and trimming. The table lists 150,000 to 200,000 clones, nearly 90% of them singletons. The CDR3 has 20 amino acids. Trimming stripped 0 bases from V and 1 base from J, with 24 bases between. Germline CDR1 SGHRS, CDR2 YFSETQ. This sequence was found in a man aged 45-60 years with acute or convalescent COVID-19. Sequenced input: peripheral blood. The chain employs TRBV5-1 and TRBJ2-3; TRBD2 might be the D (5 bases). DNA for the CDR3: TGCGCCAGCAGCTTGGCCGTCGGGCTAGCTACTTTCGCGGGCACAGATACGCAGTATTTT. As protein: CASSLAVGLATFAGTDTQYF.